The rows below give T cell receptor beta chains drawn from one sample of a study of T cell responses to AZD1222 COVID-19 vaccine. Data came from immunoSEQ multiplex PCR; TCRdb stores just in-frame clones and leaves some out. The sample contains 130,000 to 150,000 clones, 80% to 90% of which appear only once. Sequencing was performed on peripheral blood, taken on day 0 of AZD1222 vaccination. The receptors stem from an adult in good health. The CDR3 runs from the conserved cysteine through the conserved F or W. A D gene is named only where the DNA matches it firmly. The size entry is marked missing in some rows and otherwise reads once, few, many or a size class.

V gene	J gene	clone size	D gene	CDR3 DNA	CDR3 protein
TRBV12-3/TRBV12-4	TRBJ2-7	-	-	TGTGCCAGCAGTTTTGGGCAGGTTACCGAGCAGTACTTC	CASSFGQVTEQYF
TRBV5-1	TRBJ2-5	-	TRBD1	TGCGCCAGCAGCTTTGGGACAGGGGGCGAAGAGACCCAGTACTTC	CASSFGTGGEETQYF
TRBV11-1	TRBJ2-7	once	-	TGTGCCAGCAGCTTATTAGGGGACATCTCCTACGAGCAGTACTTC	CASSLLGDISYEQYF
TRBV2	TRBJ1-1	-	-	TGTGCCAGCAGGTGGACAGAGAACACTGAAGCTTTCTTT	CASRWTENTEAFF
TRBV27	TRBJ1-4	-	TRBD1	TGTGCCAGCAGTCCTAACGGACAGGCAAATAATGAAAAACTGTTTTTT	CASSPNGQANNEKLFF
TRBV30	TRBJ1-2	-	-	TGTGCCTGGAGTGTATACGGGGCAGGGGTAGATGGCTACACCTTC	CAWSVYGAGVDGYTF
TRBV5-6	TRBJ1-1	-	-	TGTGCCAGCAGCTTGGAACTGAACACTGAAGCTTTCTTT	CASSLELNTEAFF
TRBV5-4	TRBJ1-6	-	-	TGTGCCAGCAGCTTAACCCCAGAACAGCACGGAAATTCACCCCTCCACTTT	CASSLTPEQHGNSPLHF
TRBV6-4	TRBJ1-2	-	-	TGTGCCAGCAGTGACTCGGTAGGGAGCCGCTATGGCTACACCTTC	CASSDSVGSRYGYTF
TRBV19	TRBJ1-1	once	-	TGTGCCAGTAGTTTGCAGTATGAAGCTTTCTTT	CASSLQYEAFF
TRBV18	TRBJ1-4	once	-	TGTGCCAGCTCACCACCTTCGGGGCAGGGGGAAAAACTGTTTTTT	CASSPPSGQGEKLFF
TRBV5-1	TRBJ2-7	-	-	TGCGCCAGCAGCCCTCAGGGCTCCTCCTACGAGCAGTACTTC	CASSPQGSSYEQYF
TRBV3-1/TRBV3-2	TRBJ2-7	-	TRBD2	TGTGCCAGCAGCCAGGGACTAGCGGGGACCTACGAGCAGTACTTC	CASSQGLAGTYEQYF
TRBV14	TRBJ1-1	-	-	TGTGCCAGCAGCCAGAAACAGGGCCTGAACACTGAAGCTTTCTTT	CASSQKQGLNTEAFF
TRBV21-1	TRBJ1-2	-	-	TGTGCCAACGATCGGGGCCATTTATATGGCTACACCTTC	CANDRGHLYGYTF
TRBV27	TRBJ1-5	-	TRBD1	TGTGCCAGCAGTGGACAGGGTTTGGGCAATCAGCCCCAGCATTTT	CASSGQGLGNQPQHF
TRBV7-9	TRBJ2-2	-	TRBD1	TGTGCCAGCAGCCCCCTTCTTTGGACAGGATACAACACCGGGGAGCTGTTTTTT	CASSPLLWTGYNTGELFF
TRBV14	TRBJ2-7	-	-	TGTGCCAGCAGCCTGACGGCTGGGGAGCAGTACTTC	CASSLTAGEQYF
TRBV3-1/TRBV3-2	TRBJ2-6	-	-	TGTGCCAGCAGCCAACTCTCTGGGGCCAACGTCCTGACTTTC	CASSQLSGANVLTF
TRBV14	TRBJ1-6	-	-	TGTGCCAGCAGCGTGAGTAATTCACCCCTCCACTTT	CASSVSNSPLHF
TRBV3-1/TRBV3-2	TRBJ1-4	-	-	TGTGCCAGCAGCCAACGGGGCTCGACTAATGAAAAACTGTTTTTT	CASSQRGSTNEKLFF
TRBV19	TRBJ2-4	-	TRBD1	TGTGCCAGTAGCATCGGGACAGTCCGATCCCTATCCAAAAACATTCAGTACTTC	CASSIGTVRSLSKNIQYF
TRBV6-5	TRBJ1-4	-	TRBD1	TGTGCCAGCAGTTACTCCTCGATAACAGGGGGAGAAAAACTGTTTTTT	CASSYSSITGGEKLFF
TRBV6-5	TRBJ2-3	few	-	TGTGCCAGCAGGGATGCCTCTAGCGCAGATACGCAGTATTTT	CASRDASSADTQYF
TRBV6-2/TRBV6-3	TRBJ1-4	-	-	TGTGCCAGCAGTCCCGGGGAGACAACTAATGAAAAACTGTTTTTT	CASSPGETTNEKLFF
TRBV6-5	TRBJ2-7	few	-	TGTGCCAGCAGTTATGGGGGGGGGACAGGATCCTACGAGCAGTACTTC	CASSYGGGTGSYEQYF
TRBV2	TRBJ1-2	-	-	TGTGCCAGCAGTGAAATGGGGGAGGCCAGGAGCTATGGCTACACCTTC	CASSEMGEARSYGYTF
TRBV6-5	TRBJ1-2	once	-	TGTGCCAGCAAAACGGGGGACTATGGCTACACCTTC	CASKTGDYGYTF
TRBV7-2	TRBJ2-1	-	-	TGTGCCAGCAGCTTAGCGCCGGGACTAGTCAGGGGGGGTGAGCAGTTCTTC	CASSLAPGLVRGGEQFF
TRBV5-5	TRBJ2-3	-	-	TGTGCCAGCACCCTAGGAAACGGCACAGATACGCAGTATTTT	CASTLGNGTDTQYF
TRBV2	TRBJ1-2	-	TRBD1	TGTAGACAGGGCTATGGCTACACCTTC	CRQGYGYTF
TRBV19	TRBJ1-5	-	-	TGTGCCAGTAGTATAGCCCCGGGATATGGGGCGGGATGGGTGAATCAGCCCCAGCATTTT	CASSIAPGYGAGWVNQPQHF
TRBV4-1	TRBJ1-4	-	-	TGCGCCAGCAGCCAAGTCCTGAGACAGGAGTCTCGACTGTTTTTT	CASSQVLRQESRLFF
TRBV5-1	TRBJ2-7	-	TRBD2	TGCGCCAGCAGCTGGTCGGCTAGCGGGAGGCCGGAAACCTACGAGCAGTACTTC	CASSWSASGRPETYEQYF
TRBV19	TRBJ2-3	-	-	TGTGCCAGTAGTCCCCAACGGGGTAGCACAGATACGCAGTATTTT	CASSPQRGSTDTQYF
TRBV9	TRBJ1-3	-	-	TGTGCCAGCGGGGTGGGCACCATATATTTT	CASGVGTIYF
TRBV7-9	TRBJ2-1	-	-	TGTGCCAGCAGCTTAGACGGGTGGGAGTTAGAGCAGTTCTTC	CASSLDGWELEQFF
TRBV6-5	TRBJ2-2	-	-	TGTGCCAGCAGTTACGGATCTGAGTCCTCCGGAGAGCTGTTTTTT	CASSYGSESSGELFF
TRBV6-5	TRBJ2-7	-	-	TGTGCCAGCAGCTCGGGTCAACCGGGAACGTACGAGCAGTACTTC	CASSSGQPGTYEQYF
TRBV18	TRBJ2-2	-	TRBD1	TGTGCCAGCTCACCACCGGACAGGGGGCTGAGCGGGGAGCTGTTTTTT	CASSPPDRGLSGELFF
TRBV5-5	TRBJ1-1	-	-	TGTGCCAGCAGCCACGGACACACTGAAGCTTTCTTT	CASSHGHTEAFF
TRBV30	TRBJ1-2	-	-	TGTGCCTGGGAAGGTCGGCAGCGTGCTAACTATGGCTACACCTTC	CAWEGRQRANYGYTF
TRBV28	TRBJ2-7	-	TRBD2	TGTGCCAGCACTCCGGGACCGGGACTAGCGCTCTACGAGCAGTACTTC	CASTPGPGLALYEQYF
TRBV27	TRBJ1-4	-	-	TGTGCCAGCAGCCTCAGGCGTCCATACGAAAAACTGTTTTTT	CASSLRRPYEKLFF
TRBV12-3/TRBV12-4	TRBJ1-1	few	TRBD1	TGTGCCAGCAGTTTAGGGACAGGATTGGTAGCTTTCTTT	CASSLGTGLVAFF
TRBV19	TRBJ1-1	-	TRBD1	TGTGCCAGTAGGGACAGGACGAACACTGAAGCTTTCTTT	CASRDRTNTEAFF
TRBV14	TRBJ2-7	-	TRBD1	TGTGCCAGCCGAACGCGGGGGACAGGGAAGCAGTACTTC	CASRTRGTGKQYF
TRBV10-3	TRBJ2-1	-	-	TGTGCCATCAAGGGGGGCAGTTTCTACAATGAGCAGTTCTTC	CAIKGGSFYNEQFF
TRBV7-9	TRBJ1-1	-	TRBD1	TGTGCCAGCAGCTCGGACAGGGCGATTTCTGAAGCTTTCTTT	CASSSDRAISEAFF
TRBV19	TRBJ2-6	-	-	TGTGCCAGTAGTATAGGAGTCAGCCCCTCTGGGGCCAACGTCCTGACTTTC	CASSIGVSPSGANVLTF
TRBV7-2	TRBJ1-1	-	-	TGTGCCAGCAGCTTAGCCAGGAGGCAGGACGAAGCTTTCTTT	CASSLARRQDEAFF
TRBV27	TRBJ2-5	once	TRBD2	TGTGCCAGCAGCCCCGGGAGAAGCGGGGGGGCTTGGGATGCCCAGTACTTC	CASSPGRSGGAWDAQYF